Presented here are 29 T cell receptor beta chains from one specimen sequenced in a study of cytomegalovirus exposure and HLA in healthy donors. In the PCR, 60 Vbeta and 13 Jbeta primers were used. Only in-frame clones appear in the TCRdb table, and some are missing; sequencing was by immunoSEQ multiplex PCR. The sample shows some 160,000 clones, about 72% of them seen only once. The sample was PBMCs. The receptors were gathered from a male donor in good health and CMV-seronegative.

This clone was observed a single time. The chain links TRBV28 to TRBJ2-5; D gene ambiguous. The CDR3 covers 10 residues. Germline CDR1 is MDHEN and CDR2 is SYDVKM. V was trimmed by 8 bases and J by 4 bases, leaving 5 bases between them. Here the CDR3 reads CASGRETQYF. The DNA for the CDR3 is TGTGCCAGCGGCAGAGAGACCCAGTACTTC.

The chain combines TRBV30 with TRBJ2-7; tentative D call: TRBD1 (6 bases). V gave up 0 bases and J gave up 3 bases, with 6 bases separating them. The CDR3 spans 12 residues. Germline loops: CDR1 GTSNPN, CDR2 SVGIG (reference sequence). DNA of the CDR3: TGTGCCTGGAGTGTACAGGGCTACGAGCAGTACTTC. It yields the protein CAWSVQGYEQYF.

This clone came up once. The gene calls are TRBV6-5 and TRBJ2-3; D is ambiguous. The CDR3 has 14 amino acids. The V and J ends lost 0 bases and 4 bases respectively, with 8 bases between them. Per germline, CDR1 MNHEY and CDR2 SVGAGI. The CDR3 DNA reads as TGTGCCAGCAGTTACTCGACTTCCGCAGATACGCAGTATTTT. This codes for CASSYSTSADTQYF.

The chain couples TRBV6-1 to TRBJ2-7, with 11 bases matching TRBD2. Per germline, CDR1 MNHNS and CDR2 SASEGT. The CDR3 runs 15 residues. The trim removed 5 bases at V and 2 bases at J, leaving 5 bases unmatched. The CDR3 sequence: CASSRGLAEAYEQYF. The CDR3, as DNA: TGTGCCAGCAGTAGGGGACTAGCGGAGGCCTACGAGCAGTACTTC.

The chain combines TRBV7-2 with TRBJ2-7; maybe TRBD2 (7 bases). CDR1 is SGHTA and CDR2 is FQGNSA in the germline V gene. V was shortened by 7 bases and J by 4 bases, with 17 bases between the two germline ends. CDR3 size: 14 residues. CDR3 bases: TGTGCCAGCAAAGTCGGGGGGCTGGAGTACGAGCAGTACTTC. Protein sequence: CASKVGGLEYEQYF. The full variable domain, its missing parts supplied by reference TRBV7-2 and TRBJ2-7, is GAGVSQSPSNKVTEKGKDVELRCDPISGHTALYWYRQSLGQGLEFLIYFQGNSAPDKSGLPSDRFSAERTGGSVSTLTIQRTQQEDSAVYLCASKVGGLEYEQYFGPGTRLTVT.

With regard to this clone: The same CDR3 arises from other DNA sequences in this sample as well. The CDR3 loop reads CASSFGTGNNEQFF. In nucleotides, the CDR3 is TGCGCCAGCAGCTTCGGGACAGGCAACAATGAGCAGTTCTTC. The rearrangement joins TRBV5-1 to TRBJ2-1, with 8 bases matching TRBD1. The CDR3 has 14 residues. Germline values: CDR1 SGHRS, CDR2 YFSETQ. J was trimmed by 5 bases and V by 2 bases; bases with no gene match: 3.

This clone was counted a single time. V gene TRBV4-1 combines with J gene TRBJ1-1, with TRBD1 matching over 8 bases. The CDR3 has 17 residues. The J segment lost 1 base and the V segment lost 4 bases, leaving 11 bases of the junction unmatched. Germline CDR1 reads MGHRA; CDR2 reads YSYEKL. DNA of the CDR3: TGCGCCAGCAGCCGCCTCTTGGGGACAGGCCGGAACACTGAAGCTTTCTTT. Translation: CASSRLLGTGRNTEAFF.

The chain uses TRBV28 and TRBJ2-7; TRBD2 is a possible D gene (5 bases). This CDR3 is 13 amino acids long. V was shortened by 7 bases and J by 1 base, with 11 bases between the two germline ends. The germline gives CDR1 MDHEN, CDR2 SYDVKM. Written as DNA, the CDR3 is TGTGCCAGCACCTCCGGGGTTTCCTACGAGCAGTACTTC. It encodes CASTSGVSYEQYF. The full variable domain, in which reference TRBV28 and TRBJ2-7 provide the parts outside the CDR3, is DVKVTQSSRYLVKRTGEKVFLECVQDMDHENMFWYRQDPGLGLRLIYFSYDVKMKEKGDIPEGYSVSREKKERFSLILESASTNQTSMYLCASTSGVSYEQYFGPGTRLTVT.

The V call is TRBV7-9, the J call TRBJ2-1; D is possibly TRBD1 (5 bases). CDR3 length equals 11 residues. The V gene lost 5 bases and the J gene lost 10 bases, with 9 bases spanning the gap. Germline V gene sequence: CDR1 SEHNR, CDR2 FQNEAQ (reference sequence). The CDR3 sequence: CASSGAREQFF. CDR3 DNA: TGTGCCAGCAGCGGGGCGCGAGAGCAGTTCTTC.

In DNA form, the CDR3 reads TGTGCCAGCAGCCCACGTCCACAGGGTAACACTGAAGCTTTCTTT. Translating gives CASSPRPQGNTEAFF. V gene TRBV7-2 combines with J gene TRBJ1-1, with D tentatively TRBD1 (6 bases). Trimming pared 5 bases from V and 2 bases from J, leaving 15 bases between. Germline V gene data show CDR1 as SGHTA and CDR2 as FQGNSA. The CDR3 is 15 amino acids. Supplemented by reference TRBV7-2 and TRBJ1-1, the full variable domain reads GAGVSQSPSNKVTEKGKDVELRCDPISGHTALYWYRQSLGQGLEFLIYFQGNSAPDKSGLPSDRFSAERTGGSVSTLTIQRTQQEDSAVYLCASSPRPQGNTEAFFGQGTRLTVV.

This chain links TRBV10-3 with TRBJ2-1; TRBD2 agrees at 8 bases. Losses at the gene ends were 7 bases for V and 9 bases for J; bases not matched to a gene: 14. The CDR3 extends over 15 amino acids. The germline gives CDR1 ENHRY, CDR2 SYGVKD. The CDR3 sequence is CAITGGSGSTSEQFF. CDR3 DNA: TGTGCCATCACTGGGGGGAGCGGGAGTACGAGTGAGCAGTTCTTC.

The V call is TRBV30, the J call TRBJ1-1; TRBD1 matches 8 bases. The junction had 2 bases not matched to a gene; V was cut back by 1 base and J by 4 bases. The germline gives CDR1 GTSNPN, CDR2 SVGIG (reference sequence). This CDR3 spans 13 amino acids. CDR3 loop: CAWSGQGITEAFF. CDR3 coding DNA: TGTGCCTGGAGTGGACAGGGGATCACTGAAGCTTTCTTT.

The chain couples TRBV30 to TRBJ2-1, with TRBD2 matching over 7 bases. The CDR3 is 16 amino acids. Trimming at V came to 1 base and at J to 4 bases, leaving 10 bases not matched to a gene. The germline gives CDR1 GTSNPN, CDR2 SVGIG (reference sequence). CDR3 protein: CAWSGPSGGTYNEQFF. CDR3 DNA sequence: TGTGCCTGGAGTGGGCCTAGCGGCGGTACATACAATGAGCAGTTCTTC. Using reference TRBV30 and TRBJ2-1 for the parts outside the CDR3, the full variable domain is SQTIHQWPATLVQPVGSPLSLECTVEGTSNPNLYWYRQAAGRGLQLLFYSVGIGQISSEVPQNLSASRPQDRQFILSSKKLLLSDSGFYLCAWSGPSGGTYNEQFFGPGTRLTVL.

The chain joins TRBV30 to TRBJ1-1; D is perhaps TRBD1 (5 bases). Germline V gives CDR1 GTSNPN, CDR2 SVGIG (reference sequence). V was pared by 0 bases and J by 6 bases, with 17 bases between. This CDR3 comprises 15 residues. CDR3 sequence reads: CAWSVIFRDFSEAFF. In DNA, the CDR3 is TGTGCCTGGAGTGTAATTTTCAGGGATTTTTCTGAAGCTTTCTTT.

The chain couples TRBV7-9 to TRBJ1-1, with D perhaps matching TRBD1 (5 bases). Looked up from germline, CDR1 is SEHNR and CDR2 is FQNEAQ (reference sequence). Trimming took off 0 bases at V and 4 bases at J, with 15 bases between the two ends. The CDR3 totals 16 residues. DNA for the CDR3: TGTGCCAGCAGCTTAGCAGGGCCCGGGGGAGGCACTGAAGCTTTCTTT. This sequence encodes CASSLAGPGGGTEAFF.

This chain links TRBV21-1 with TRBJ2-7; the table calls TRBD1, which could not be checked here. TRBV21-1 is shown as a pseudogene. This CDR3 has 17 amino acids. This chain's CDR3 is CASRPLALMGQTYEQYF. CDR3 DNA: TGTGCCAGCAGGCCCTTAGCACTCATGGGACAGACCTACGAGCAGTACTTC.

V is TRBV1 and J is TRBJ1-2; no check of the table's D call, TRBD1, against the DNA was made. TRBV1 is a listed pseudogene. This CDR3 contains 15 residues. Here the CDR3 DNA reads TGCACCAGCAGCCAACCCGACAGGGATGACTATGGCTACACCTTC. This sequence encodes CTSSQPDRDDYGYTF.

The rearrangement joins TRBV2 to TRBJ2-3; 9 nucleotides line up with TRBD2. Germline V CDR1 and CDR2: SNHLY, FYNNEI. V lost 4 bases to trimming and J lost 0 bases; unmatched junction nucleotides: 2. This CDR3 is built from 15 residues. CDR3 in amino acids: CASSVLAGSTDTQYF. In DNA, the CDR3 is TGTGCCAGCAGTGTCCTAGCGGGGAGCACAGATACGCAGTATTTT.

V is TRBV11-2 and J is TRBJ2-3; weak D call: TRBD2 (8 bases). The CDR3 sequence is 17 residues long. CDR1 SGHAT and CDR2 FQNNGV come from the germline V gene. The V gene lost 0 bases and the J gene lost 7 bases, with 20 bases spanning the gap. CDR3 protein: CASSLDREGAGGHTQYF. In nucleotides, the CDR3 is TGTGCCAGCAGCTTAGATCGGGAGGGCGCAGGGGGGCATACGCAGTATTTT.

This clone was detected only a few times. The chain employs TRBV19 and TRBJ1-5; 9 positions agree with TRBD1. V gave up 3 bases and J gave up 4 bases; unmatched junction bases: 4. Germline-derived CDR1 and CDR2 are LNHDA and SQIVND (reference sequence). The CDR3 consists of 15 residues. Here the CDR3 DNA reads TGTGCCAGTAGTATCCGGGACAGGGATAATCAGCCCCAGCATTTT. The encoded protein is CASSIRDRDNQPQHF.

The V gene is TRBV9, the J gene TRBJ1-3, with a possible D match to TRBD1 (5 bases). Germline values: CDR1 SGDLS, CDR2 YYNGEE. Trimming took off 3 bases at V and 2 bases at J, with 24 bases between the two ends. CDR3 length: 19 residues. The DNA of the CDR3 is TGTGCCAGCAGCGCAGATCCCTCAATCGGGCGGGGGGCTGGAAACACCATATATTTT. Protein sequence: CASSADPSIGRGAGNTIYF.

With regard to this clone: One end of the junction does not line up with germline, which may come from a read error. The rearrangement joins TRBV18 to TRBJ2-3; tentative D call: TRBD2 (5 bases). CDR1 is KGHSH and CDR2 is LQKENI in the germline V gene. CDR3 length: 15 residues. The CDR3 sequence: CASSPLAHITDTRYF. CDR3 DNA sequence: TGTGCCAGCTCACCACTAGCGCATATCACAGATACGCGGTATTTT.

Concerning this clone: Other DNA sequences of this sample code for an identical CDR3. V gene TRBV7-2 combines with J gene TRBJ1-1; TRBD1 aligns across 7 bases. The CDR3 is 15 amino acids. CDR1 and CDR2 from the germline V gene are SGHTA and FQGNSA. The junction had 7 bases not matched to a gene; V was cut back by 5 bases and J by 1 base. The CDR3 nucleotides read TGTGCCAGCAGCCCGAGACAGGGAGCGAACACTGAAGCTTTCTTT. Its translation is CASSPRQGANTEAFF.

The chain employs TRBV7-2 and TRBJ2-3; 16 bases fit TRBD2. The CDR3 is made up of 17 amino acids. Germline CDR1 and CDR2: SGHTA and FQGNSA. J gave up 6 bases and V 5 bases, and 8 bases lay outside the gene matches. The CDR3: CASSVVPGLAGGDTQYF. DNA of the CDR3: TGTGCCAGCAGCGTAGTGCCGGGACTAGCGGGAGGGGATACGCAGTATTTT.

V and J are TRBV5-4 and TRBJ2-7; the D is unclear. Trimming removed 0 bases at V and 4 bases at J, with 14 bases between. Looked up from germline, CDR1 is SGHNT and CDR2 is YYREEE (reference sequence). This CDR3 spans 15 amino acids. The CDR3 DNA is TGTGCCAGCAGCTTGGATGTTGGTTTCGGGTACGAGCAGTACTTC. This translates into CASSLDVGFGYEQYF.

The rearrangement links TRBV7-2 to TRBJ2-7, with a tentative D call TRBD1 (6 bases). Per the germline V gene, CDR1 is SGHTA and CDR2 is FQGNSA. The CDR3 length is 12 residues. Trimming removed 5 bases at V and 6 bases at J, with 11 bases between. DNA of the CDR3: TGTGCCAGCAGCCAAGGACAGTTCGAGCAGTACTTC. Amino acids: CASSQGQFEQYF.

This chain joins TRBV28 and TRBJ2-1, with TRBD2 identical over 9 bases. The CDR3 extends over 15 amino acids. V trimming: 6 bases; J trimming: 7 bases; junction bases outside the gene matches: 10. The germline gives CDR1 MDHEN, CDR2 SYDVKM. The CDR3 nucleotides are TGTGCCAGCAGAGGTAAAGCGGGGGGCAGGAATGAGCAGTTCTTC. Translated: CASRGKAGGRNEQFF. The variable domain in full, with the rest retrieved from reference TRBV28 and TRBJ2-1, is DVKVTQSSRYLVKRTGEKVFLECVQDMDHENMFWYRQDPGLGLRLIYFSYDVKMKEKGDIPEGYSVSREKKERFSLILESASTNQTSMYLCASRGKAGGRNEQFFGPGTRLTVL.

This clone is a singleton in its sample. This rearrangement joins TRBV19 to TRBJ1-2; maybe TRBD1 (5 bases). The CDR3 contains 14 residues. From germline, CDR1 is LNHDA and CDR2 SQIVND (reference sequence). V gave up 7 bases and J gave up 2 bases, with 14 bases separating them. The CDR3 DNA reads TGTGCCAGTATCCAACCCGACAGAAACTATGGCTACACCTTC. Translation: CASIQPDRNYGYTF.

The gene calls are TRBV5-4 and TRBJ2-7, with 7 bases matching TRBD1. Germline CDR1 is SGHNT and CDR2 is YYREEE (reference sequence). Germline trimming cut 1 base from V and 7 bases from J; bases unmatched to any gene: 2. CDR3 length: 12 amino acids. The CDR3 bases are TGTGCCAGCAGCTTGCTCAGGGGGGAGCAGTACTTC. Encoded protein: CASSLLRGEQYF.